The 2 T cell receptor beta chains in this list originate from one sample, sequenced in a study of T cells after yellow fever vaccination (dated by TCRdb to between 2018 and 2021). The treatment or condition label, read with the paper, signifies: live attenuated yellow fever vaccine strain. Receptors were amplified or captured by 5' RACE. The reads were generated on an Illumina HiSeq 2500. The public reads were reanalyzed by TCRdb: fastp trimming at Q25, MiXCR alignment, in-frame beta chains only. A single entry per CDR3 protein holds the most common genes and DNA from its merged rows. This sample has about 26,000 distinct CDR3 sequences in its table, and 5.5% of those were observed once. Together, the top ten hold 12% of the sample. Sequenced material: PBMCs, either bulk or a sorted T-cell subset (CD4+, CD8+, memory, or dextramer-sorted; not recorded which), taken 15 days after the yellow fever booster vaccination. The receptors shown here come from a man in his thirties or forties who received the YFV17D yellow fever vaccine.

This clonotype appeared many times. The J gene is TRBJ1-3, the V gene TRBV7-2; D gene unclear. Germline V CDR1 and CDR2: SGHTA, FQGNSA. The CDR3 totals 14 residues. The V and J ends lost 6 bases and 1 base respectively, with 10 bases between them. CDR3 region: CASRFPGSGNTIYF. Here the CDR3 DNA reads TGTGCCAGCAGGTTCCCCGGGTCTGGAAACACCATATATTTT.

Details on this clonotype: This may come from a read error, since a much larger clone is one base off. The J gene is TRBJ1-5, the V gene TRBV5-1, with D maybe TRBD1 (6 bases). In germline, CDR1 is SGHRS, CDR2 YFSETQ. CDR3 length equals 16 residues. The V and J ends lost 5 bases and 3 bases respectively, with 18 bases between them. This CDR3 is CASSGAGQLFNQPQHF. In DNA, the CDR3 is TGCGCCAGCAGTGGGGCTGGACAGTTATTCAATCAGCCCCAGCATTTT.